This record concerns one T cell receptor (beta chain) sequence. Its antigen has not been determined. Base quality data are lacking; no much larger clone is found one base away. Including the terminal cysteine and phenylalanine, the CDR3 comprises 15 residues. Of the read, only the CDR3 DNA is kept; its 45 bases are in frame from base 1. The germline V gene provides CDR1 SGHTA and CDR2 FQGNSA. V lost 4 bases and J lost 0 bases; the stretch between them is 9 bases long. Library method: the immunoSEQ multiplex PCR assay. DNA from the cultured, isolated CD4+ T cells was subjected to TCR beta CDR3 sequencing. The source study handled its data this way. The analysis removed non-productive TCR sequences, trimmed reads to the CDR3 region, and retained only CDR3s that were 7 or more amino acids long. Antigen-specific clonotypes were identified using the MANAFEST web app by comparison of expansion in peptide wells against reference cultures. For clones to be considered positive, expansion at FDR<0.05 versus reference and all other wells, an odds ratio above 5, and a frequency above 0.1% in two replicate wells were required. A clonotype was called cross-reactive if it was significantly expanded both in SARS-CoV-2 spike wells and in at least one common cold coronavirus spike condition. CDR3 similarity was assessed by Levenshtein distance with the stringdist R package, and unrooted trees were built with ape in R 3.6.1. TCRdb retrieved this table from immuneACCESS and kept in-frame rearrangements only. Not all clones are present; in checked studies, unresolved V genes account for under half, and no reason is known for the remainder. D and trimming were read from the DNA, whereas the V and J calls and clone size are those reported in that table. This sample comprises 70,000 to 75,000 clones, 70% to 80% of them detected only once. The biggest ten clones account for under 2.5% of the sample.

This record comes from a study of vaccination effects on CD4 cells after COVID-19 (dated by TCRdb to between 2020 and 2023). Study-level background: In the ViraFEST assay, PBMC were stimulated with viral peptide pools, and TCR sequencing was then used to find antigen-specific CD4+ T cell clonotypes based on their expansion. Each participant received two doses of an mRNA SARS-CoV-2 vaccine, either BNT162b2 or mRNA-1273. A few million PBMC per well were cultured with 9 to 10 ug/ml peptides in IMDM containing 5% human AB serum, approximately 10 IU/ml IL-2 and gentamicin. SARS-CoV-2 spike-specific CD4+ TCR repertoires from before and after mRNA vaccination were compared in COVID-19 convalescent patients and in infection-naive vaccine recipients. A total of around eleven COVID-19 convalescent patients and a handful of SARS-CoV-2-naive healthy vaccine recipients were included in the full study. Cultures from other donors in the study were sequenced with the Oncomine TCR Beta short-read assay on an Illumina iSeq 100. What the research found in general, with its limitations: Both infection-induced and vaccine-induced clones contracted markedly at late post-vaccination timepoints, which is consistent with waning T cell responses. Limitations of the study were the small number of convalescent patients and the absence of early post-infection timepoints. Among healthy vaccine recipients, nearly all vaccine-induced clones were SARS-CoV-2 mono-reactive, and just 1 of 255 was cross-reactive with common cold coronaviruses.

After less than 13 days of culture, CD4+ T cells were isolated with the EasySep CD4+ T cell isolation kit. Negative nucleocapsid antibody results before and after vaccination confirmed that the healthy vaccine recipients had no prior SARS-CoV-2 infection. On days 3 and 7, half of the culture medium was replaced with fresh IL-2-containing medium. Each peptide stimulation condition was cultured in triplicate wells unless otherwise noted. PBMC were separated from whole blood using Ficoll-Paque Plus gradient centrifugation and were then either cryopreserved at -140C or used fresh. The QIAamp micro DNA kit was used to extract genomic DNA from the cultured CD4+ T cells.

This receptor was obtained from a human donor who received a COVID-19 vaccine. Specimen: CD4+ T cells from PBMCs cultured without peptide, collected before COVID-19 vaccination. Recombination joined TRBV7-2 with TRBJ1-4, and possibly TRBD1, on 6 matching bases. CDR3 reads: CASSSNRATNEKLFF. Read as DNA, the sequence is TGTGCCAGCAGCTCTAACAGGGCAACTAATGAAAAACTGTTTTTT.